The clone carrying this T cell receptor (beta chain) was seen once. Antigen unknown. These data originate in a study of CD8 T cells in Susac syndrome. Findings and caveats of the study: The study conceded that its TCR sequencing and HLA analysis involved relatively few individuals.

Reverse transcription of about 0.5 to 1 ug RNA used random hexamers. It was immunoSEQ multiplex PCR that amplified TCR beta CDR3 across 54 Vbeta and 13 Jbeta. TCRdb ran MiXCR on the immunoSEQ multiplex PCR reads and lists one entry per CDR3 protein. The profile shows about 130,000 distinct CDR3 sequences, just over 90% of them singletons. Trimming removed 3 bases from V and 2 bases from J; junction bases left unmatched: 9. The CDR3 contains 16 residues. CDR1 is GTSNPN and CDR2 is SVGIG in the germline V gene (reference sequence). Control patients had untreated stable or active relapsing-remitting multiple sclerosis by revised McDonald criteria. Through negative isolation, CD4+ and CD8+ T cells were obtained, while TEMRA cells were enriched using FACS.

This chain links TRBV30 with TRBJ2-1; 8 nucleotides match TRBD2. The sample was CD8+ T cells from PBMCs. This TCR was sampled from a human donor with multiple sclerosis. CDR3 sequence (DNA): TGTGCCTGGAGCGGGATAGCGGGAACAACCTACAATGAGCAGTTCTTC. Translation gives CAWSGIAGTTYNEQFF.